The present TCR beta chain was sequenced within a study of cytomegalovirus exposure and HLA in healthy donors. Both 60 Vbeta primers and 13 Jbeta primers went into the PCR. In the study's own analysis: Later analysis identified approximately 80 million unique TCR beta chains, about 12 million shared. Profiling relied on immunoSEQ multiplex PCR, and the TCRdb table lists in-frame clones only, not all of them. Clone size and the V and J calls come from that table; the DNA yielded D and trimming. The sample includes some 180,000 clones, roughly 87% of them seen just once. The clonotype originates from a girl in the first two years of life in good health and CMV-seronegative. Specimen: PBMCs.

The DNA of the CDR3 is TGCGCCAGCAGCCGGACAGGGTTCGGGGATTCACCCCTCCACTTT. The encoded protein is CASSRTGFGDSPLHF. The chain is built from TRBV4-1 and TRBJ1-6, with 8 bases aligning to TRBD1. Trimming removed 4 bases from V and 8 bases from J; junction bases left unmatched: 7. The germline V gene has CDR1 MGHRA and CDR2 YSYEKL. The CDR3 consists of 15 residues.